Shown below are 17 T cell receptor beta chains from a single sample sequenced in a study of blood T cell repertoires in COVID-19. Here immunoSEQ multiplex PCR was the method, and the copy in TCRdb shows in-frame clones only, minus some. The sample lists about 120,000 clones; around four fifths were seen once. The sequenced material came from peripheral blood. Receptor source: an elderly man with active or convalescent COVID-19.

This clone was seen just once. The rearrangement joins TRBV19 to TRBJ1-2; a possible D gene is TRBD1 (6 bases). V was clipped by 6 bases and J by 0 bases, with 14 bases between them. Per the germline V gene, CDR1 is LNHDA and CDR2 is SQIVND (reference sequence). The CDR3 spans 15 residues. The CDR3 spells CASSRTGFTNYGYTF. The CDR3 DNA sequence: TGTGCCAGTAGCCGAACAGGGTTCACTAACTATGGCTACACCTTC. Filled out from reference TRBV19 and TRBJ1-2, the complete variable domain reads DGGITQSPKYLFRKEGQNVTLSCEQNLNHDAMYWYRQDPGQGLRLIYYSQIVNDFQKGDIAEGYSVSREKKESFPLTVTSAQKNPTAFYLCASSRTGFTNYGYTFGSGTRLTVV.

This chain joins TRBV4-3 and TRBJ1-2; unclear D gene. Germline values: CDR1 LGHNA, CDR2 YSLEER. Trimming took off 4 bases at V and 7 bases at J, with 13 bases between the two ends. The CDR3 extends over 13 amino acids. The CDR3 bases are TGCGCCAGCAGCCCCGACCGGGAGCGTGGCTACACCTTC. This codes for CASSPDRERGYTF.

This chain's CDR3 is CASSQQTYMNTEAFF. CDR3 DNA sequence: TGCGCCAGCAGCCAACAAACGTACATGAACACTGAAGCTTTCTTT. The chain joins TRBV4-1 to TRBJ1-1; no clear D gene. With 2 bases removed from V and 0 bases from J, the gap between germline ends came to 10 bases. CDR1 MGHRA and CDR2 YSYEKL come from the germline V gene. The CDR3 has 15 amino acids.

The V call is TRBV14, the J call TRBJ1-3; TRBD1 agrees at 8 bases. CDR1 and CDR2 (germline): SGHDN, FVKESK. This CDR3 spans 15 amino acids. Trimming took 4 bases from V and 4 from J; bases not matched to a gene: 6. The CDR3 DNA is TGTGCCAGCAGCCGGACAGGGTTTATAGGAAACACCATATATTTT. Translating gives CASSRTGFIGNTIYF.

The chain links TRBV29-1 to TRBJ1-6, with 7 bases fitting TRBD1. This CDR3 region has 13 residues. Germline lookup yields CDR1 SQVTM and CDR2 ANQGSEA. V lost 7 bases to trimming and J lost 7 bases; unmatched junction nucleotides: 7. CDR3 region: CSARQGNNSPLHF. For the CDR3, the DNA is TGCAGCGCCCGACAGGGCAACAATTCACCCCTCCACTTT.

J is TRBJ1-5 and V is TRBV5-8; D not certain. The V and J ends lost 4 bases and 2 bases respectively, with 10 bases between them. Germline CDR1 reads SGHTS; CDR2 reads YDEGEE. The CDR3 has 14 amino acids. The CDR3 coding sequence is TGTGCCAGCAGCCCGCGGACTGGCAATCAGCCCCAGCATTTT. As protein: CASSPRTGNQPQHF. The variable domain in full, completed from reference TRBV5-8 and TRBJ1-5, reads EAGVTQSPTHLIKTRGQQATLRCSPISGHTSVYWYQQALGLGLQFLLWYDEGEERNRGNFPPRFSGRQFPNYSSELNVNALELEDSALYLCASSPRTGNQPQHFGDGTRLSIL.

The chain carries TRBV2 and TRBJ2-5; D is uncertain. The CDR3 is made up of 13 amino acids. V was clipped by 7 bases and J by 4 bases, with 13 bases between them. Germline CDR1 reads SNHLY; CDR2 reads FYNNEI. The DNA of the CDR3 is TGTGCCAGCAAGTCAGGTGGTATAGAGACCCAGTACTTC. Protein: CASKSGGIETQYF.

In DNA, the CDR3 is TGCGCCAGCAGCAAGGGACAGGGGCTGAACTATGGCTACACCTTC. Encoded protein: CASSKGQGLNYGYTF. The J gene is TRBJ1-2, the V gene TRBV5-1; 10 nucleotides agree with TRBD1. Germline trimming cut 4 bases from V and 2 bases from J; bases unmatched to any gene: 5. This CDR3 region has 15 residues. CDR1 is SGHRS and CDR2 is YFSETQ in the germline V gene.

V is TRBV9 and J is TRBJ2-1; TRBD2 matches at 8 bases. This CDR3 has 15 amino acids. Germline lookup yields CDR1 SGDLS and CDR2 YYNGEE. The ends lost 0 bases at V and 4 bases at J; junction bases unmatched: 3. The DNA for the CDR3 is TGTGCCAGCAGCGTAGCCAGCGGGGGATACAATGAGCAGTTCTTC. The encoded protein is CASSVASGGYNEQFF. Looking up the rest from reference TRBV9 and TRBJ2-1 gives the full variable domain: DSGVTQTPKHLITATGQRVTLRCSPRSGDLSVYWYQQSLDQGLQFLIQYYNGEERAKGNILERFSAQQFPDLHSELNLSSLELGDSALYFCASSVASGGYNEQFFGPGTRLTVL.

The chain joins TRBV2 to TRBJ2-3; 10 bases align to TRBD2. CDR1 SNHLY and CDR2 FYNNEI come from the germline V gene. Trimming cost V 7 bases and J 0 bases; bases outside gene matches: 16. The CDR3 contains 19 residues. The CDR3 loop reads CASTKGRVRSGGSTDTQYF. The CDR3 nucleotides are TGTGCCAGCACCAAAGGGAGGGTTCGTAGCGGGGGGAGCACAGATACGCAGTATTTT.

The chain employs TRBV28 and TRBJ2-3; the D gene is possibly TRBD2 (6 bases). The V end was cut by 8 bases, the J end by 6 bases, with 15 bases between. The CDR3 consists of 13 residues. From germline, CDR1 is MDHEN and CDR2 SYDVKM. CDR3 in DNA: TGTGCCAGCCAGGTGCCCGGAGGGGATACGCAGTATTTT. Encoded protein: CASQVPGGDTQYF.

The chain employs TRBV3-1 (or the pseudogene TRBV3-2) and TRBJ2-5; a weak D match, TRBD2 (5 bases). Germline CDR1 reads LGHDT; CDR2 reads YNNKEL (reference sequence). CDR3 length equals 13 residues. With 3 bases removed from V and 3 bases from J, the gap between germline ends came to 8 bases. CDR3 loop: CASSHMGEETQYF. In DNA, the CDR3 is TGTGCCAGCAGCCACATGGGAGAAGAGACCCAGTACTTC.

This clone was seen a single time. The genes are TRBV6-5 and TRBJ1-4, with TRBD1 as a possible D gene (6 bases). Germline V lookup: CDR1 MNHEY, CDR2 SVGAGI. CDR3 size: 16 residues. V was shortened by 2 bases and J by 8 bases, with 18 bases between the two germline ends. The CDR3 DNA sequence: TGTGCCAGCAGTTACGGGTCCCCACAGGGAGGGGAAAAACTGTTTTTT. Protein product: CASSYGSPQGGEKLFF.

J is TRBJ1-6 and V is TRBV30; TRBD1 aligns across 9 bases. The CDR3 contains 15 residues. Losses at the gene ends were 0 bases for V and 8 bases for J; bases not matched to a gene: 5. From germline, CDR1 is GTSNPN and CDR2 SVGIG (reference sequence). The CDR3, as DNA: TGTGCCTGGAGTGTACGAGACAGGGGGGATTCACCCCTCCACTTT. This gives the protein CAWSVRDRGDSPLHF.

The chain employs TRBV10-3 and TRBJ1-2, with D tentatively TRBD1 (5 bases). Looked up from germline, CDR1 is ENHRY and CDR2 is SYGVKD. Trimming took off 10 bases at V and 4 bases at J, with 25 bases between the two ends. The CDR3 is 16 residues long. Here the CDR3 reads CASGDSLSPSRYGYTF. As DNA, the CDR3 is TGTGCCAGCGGGGACTCACTCTCCCCCAGCCGCTATGGCTACACCTTC.

V is TRBV15 and J is TRBJ2-3, with 8 bases fitting TRBD2. The V and J ends lost 1 base and 1 base, in that order; junction bases with no gene match: 7. Germline V gene lookup returns CDR1 LNHNV and CDR2 YYDKDF (reference sequence). This CDR3 contains 17 residues. The CDR3 nucleotides read TGTGCCACCAGCAGAGGCGGGGGGAGGTTTGGCACAGATACGCAGTATTTT. Translating it yields CATSRGGGRFGTDTQYF.

This chain connects TRBV7-9 to TRBJ1-1; D gene unclear. The CDR3 totals 12 residues. V dropped 0 bases and J dropped 6 bases, with 5 bases sitting between them. Germline V gene data show CDR1 as SEHNR and CDR2 as FQNEAQ (reference sequence). This CDR3 reads CASSLAGSEAFF. CDR3 DNA: TGTGCCAGCAGCTTAGCCGGGTCTGAAGCTTTCTTT.